This TCR beta chain was obtained from a study of cytomegalovirus exposure and HLA in healthy donors (dated by TCRdb to the late 2010s). Notes on the research overall: An earlier analysis of approximately 550 of the donors reported 250 to 350 Gb of sequence data and 100 million to 140 million unique TCR beta sequences from some 180 million T cells. An early release that covered roughly 600 HLA-typed donors contained approximately 290 gigabases of sequencing data and around 85 million unique TCR sequences. The genetic ancestry cluster associated with self-reported Caucasian donors included around four fifths of the 398 genotyped donors. The study aimed to test whether signatures of past pathogen exposure could be identified by cataloging public T cell receptors. The study profiled the T cell repertoires of 500 to 800 subjects by immunosequencing and related them to cytomegalovirus serostatus. In addition to the first cohort of 666 subjects, a separate validation cohort of approximately 110 different subjects was used. To predict cytomegalovirus infection status, the study combined high-throughput TCR immunosequencing, statistical association of individual TCRs with disease status, and machine learning. A later analysis re-analyzed previously published TCR beta repertoires from 666 donors and added high-resolution HLA genotyping to study TCR occurrence patterns. Rather than using new phenotypic data, the later analysis identified candidate immune exposures from TCR beta sequences and from how often those sequences occurred across donors. An earlier analysis of some 500 of the donors used high-throughput TCR beta sequencing to judge whether each TCR beta V gene segment behaved as functional or pseudogenic. Alongside the repertoire data, information on donor age, sex, ethnicity and CMV serostatus was compiled. A later genetic analysis took genome-wide SNP genotypes for about three fifths of the 666 donors and used that subset as a discovery cohort. Every discovery cohort repertoire had been produced on one sequencing platform. HLA typing included class I and class II loci at four-digit resolution. Typing coverage varied by locus: about 620-640 donors for A, B, C, DRB1 and DQB1; roughly 500 for DQA1; around 570 for DPA1; 450 to 480 for DPB1. About 5 DR-DQ haplotypes were handled as single units for association and clustering, since linkage in the cohort was strong. Among about 390 genotyped donors of the cohort, an average of approximately 230,000 unique TCR beta nucleotide sequences were sequenced per donor, around 20% of them non-productive.

On the study overall, not on this receptor specifically: According to a later genetic analysis, donors in an Asian-associated ancestry cluster had fewer N-insertions in productive TCRs than the approximately 700-donor mean. CMV serostatus was the only immune exposure information available for the cohort. A further reported finding was that TCR beta sequences accurately predicted the HLA-A and HLA-B alleles for most subjects in the first cohort. Most CMV-associated TCR beta chains appeared to be HLA-restricted in a later analysis, and the HLA associations seemed to be driven largely by CMV exposure. An earlier analysis of around 540 of the donors showed that most TCR beta V segments appeared in productive rearrangements either about 87% or about 30% of the time, which broadly matched IMGT annotations. Correlated functional status among segregating V segments might be attributable to linkage disequilibrium, but an unknown experimental factor could not be ruled out. A later analysis associated 15,000 or so TCR beta sequences with specific HLA alleles at a false discovery rate of 0.05. The earlier analysis of approximately 590 of the donors excluded fewer than 20 rarely observed V segments, including chromosome 9 orphons, because counts were too low. Most TCR sequences were observed very rarely across donors, whereas some public TCRs were present in many individuals. The study listed approximately 160 TCR beta chains as associated with cytomegalovirus. In a later analysis, HLA-associated TCR beta chains were found to be more clonally expanded and to have lower generation probabilities than equally common non-associated chains. In a later genetic analysis, a missense DCLRE1C variant was associated with V-gene and J-gene trimming of TCR beta chains, and the association was replicated in an independent cohort. Because HLA typing was missing for some donors at each locus, association tests included only the typed subset. A later analysis reported that several top co-occurrence clusters appeared linked to parvovirus B19, influenza, CMV and Epstein-Barr virus. The authors suggested that the approach could potentially be extended to other disease states and immunological phenotypes. A few of the identified cytomegalovirus-associated TCR beta chains were confirmed in vitro to be specific for cytomegalovirus antigens. Some IMGT-functional V segments, including TRBV6-2 and TRBV6-3, could not be distinguished by the 87-base-pair reads and were therefore excluded. Only TCR beta chains were sequenced in this cohort, and the absence of alpha or paired-chain data limited detectable features. The classifier was reported to diagnose cytomegalovirus status with high specificity and sensitivity in both the original cohort and the validation cohort. A group of highly shared sequence variants was considered likely to be a technical artifact of the sequencing pipeline. Strong co-occurrence of HLA alleles, especially DR and DQ, made assigning TCR associations to individual alleles difficult. Roughly uniform sequencing depth across donors was assumed in presence/absence analyses, although this assumption may not hold. In a later analysis, TCR association rates were found to vary across HLA loci, with the most associated TCRs seen for DRB1 alleles and the fewest for HLA-C alleles.

The library relied on the immunoSEQ multiplex PCR assay. For the multiplex PCR, a mixture combining 60 forward primers for TCR Vbeta segments and 13 reverse primers for TCR Jbeta segments was used. A multiplex PCR assay on genomic DNA amplified the CDR3 region of rearranged TCR beta genes. The amplified TCR beta libraries were sequenced on the Illumina HiSeq System as 87-base-pair reads. From the authors' description of their analysis: A later analysis counted about 82 million unique TCR beta chains across the 550 to 700 repertoires, and 9.5 million to 11 million of these chains were shared by at least two donors. Raw reads were error-corrected and collapsed into unique sequences by a nearest-neighbor algorithm in which closely related sequences were merged to remove PCR and sequencing errors. V, D and J gene segments were assigned by aligning CDR3 sequences to IMGT reference sequences. Each retained sequence needed at least a six-nucleotide match to both a V gene segment and a J gene segment. A rearrangement counted as productive if the CDR3 had no stop codons and remained in frame with V and J, and every other rearrangement counted as non-productive. Following IMGT convention, CDR3 was defined as the stretch from the second conserved V-encoded cysteine up to the conserved J-encoded phenylalanine. The earlier analysis of 587 of the donors excluded sequences that lacked an unambiguous match to a single V gene segment. In an earlier analysis of a few hundred of the donors, V segments were called functional above 56.7% productive rearrangements and were called segregating when the between-donor standard deviation exceeded 5%. A statistical classification framework was developed to diagnose cytomegalovirus status using the catalog of TCR beta chain sequences. V and J gene assignment, in a later analysis, came from comparing TCR nucleotide sequences with IMGT/GENE-DB human TR gene sequences. A later analysis assigned CDR3 sequences and most-parsimonious VDJ recombination scenarios with the TCRdist pipeline. In a later analysis, every TCR beta chain was defined by the combination of its CDR3 amino acid sequence and its V-gene family, and reads without a unique V-gene family were dropped. In a later analysis, some 600 highly shared, low-generation-probability nucleotide sequences were removed to address suspected cross-contamination and a sequencing artifact. In a later analysis, a clonal expansion index for each public chain was calculated from normalized within-repertoire ranks of inferred template counts. Generation probabilities in a later analysis came from a VDJ recombination model fitted to out-of-frame rearrangements, and those results were checked against IGoR. A later analysis scored TCR-TCR, TCR-HLA and TCR-CMV co-occurrence with hypergeometric tests, applying a repertoire-size bias correction to TCR pairs. To estimate false discovery rates, a later analysis permuted the HLA or CMV assignments 20 times. In a later analysis, co-occurring TCRs were grouped with DBSCAN, and TCRdist sequence similarity was added when clustering was performed within HLA-allele-positive subsets. Repertoires with fewer than 30,000 or more than 120,000 public chains were left out of co-occurrence clustering, as were four to six repertoires with anomalous nucleotide sharing. Held by TCRdb, this immuneACCESS table contains in-frame sequences only and omits some clones. Under half of the omission traces to an unresolved V gene where checked; the cause of the rest is unknown. That table supplies the V and J calls and clone size; D and trimming were determined from the DNA. Within this sample are roughly 90,000 clones, with over 70% of them counted one time only. Clones ranked in the top ten supply 20% to 25% of the sample.

The CDR3 measures 17 amino acids from cysteine to phenylalanine. The sequence is cut down to CDR3 DNA, 51 bases in frame from base 1. Based on the germline V gene, the CDR1 and CDR2 sequences are SGDLS and YYNGEE. V trim: 4 bases; J trim: 2 bases; unmatched bases: 12. In regard to this clone: There is no known antigen for this receptor. Base qualities are not recorded, but no much larger clone differs from it by a single base.

The cohort comprised around 690 healthy bone marrow donors. Cohort members were all nominally healthy when sampled, although unrecorded immune exposures were likely present. The donor tested CMV seropositive, placing the donor among the roughly 300 seropositive members of the cohort. A peripheral blood sample was collected from each donor, and TCR beta sequencing was performed on peripheral blood mononuclear cells. The Qiagen DNeasy Blood Extraction Kit was used to extract genomic DNA from the blood cell samples. The TCR originated in a man aged 30-40 years in good health and CMV-seropositive. This sequence uses TRBV9 and TRBJ2-1; 7 junctional bases match TRBD2. Sequencing used PBMCs. In nucleotide form, the sequence is TGTGCCAGCAGCCACAGCCCGGAGCGGGACCCCTACAATGAGCAGTTCTTC. The translation is CASSHSPERDPYNEQFF.